The clone carrying this T cell receptor beta chain turned up a few times. Its antigen is as yet unknown. Each CDR3 protein is one row after TCRdb ran MiXCR on the 5' RACE reads. The sample has about 530,000 distinct CDR3 sequences, roughly 15% seen once. This record belongs to a study of identical twins. Regarding the study as a whole: Fewer insertions characterized abundant cord blood beta clonotypes, whereas memory repertoires showed none. Cross-sectional statistics underpinned the conclusions; the same donors were not followed.

Trimming took off 5 bases at V and 2 bases at J, with 16 bases between the two ends. The CDR3 is 15 amino acids. The sample was also linked to a second study, of yellow fever vaccine responses in identical twins. That study adds: Each twin's T cell response to the vaccine was reported to look partly convergent and partly personalized.

The sequencing input was CD4+ T cells sorted from blood. The chain carries TRBV12-3 or TRBV12-4 and TRBJ2-7; D is tentatively TRBD1 or TRBD2 (6 bases each). This TCR was recovered from a woman younger than 35 in good health. CDR3 DNA sequence: TGTGCCAGCAGTGGGGGCATGGGGACTGCCTACGAGCAGTACGTC. Its protein product is CASSGGMGTAYEQYV.